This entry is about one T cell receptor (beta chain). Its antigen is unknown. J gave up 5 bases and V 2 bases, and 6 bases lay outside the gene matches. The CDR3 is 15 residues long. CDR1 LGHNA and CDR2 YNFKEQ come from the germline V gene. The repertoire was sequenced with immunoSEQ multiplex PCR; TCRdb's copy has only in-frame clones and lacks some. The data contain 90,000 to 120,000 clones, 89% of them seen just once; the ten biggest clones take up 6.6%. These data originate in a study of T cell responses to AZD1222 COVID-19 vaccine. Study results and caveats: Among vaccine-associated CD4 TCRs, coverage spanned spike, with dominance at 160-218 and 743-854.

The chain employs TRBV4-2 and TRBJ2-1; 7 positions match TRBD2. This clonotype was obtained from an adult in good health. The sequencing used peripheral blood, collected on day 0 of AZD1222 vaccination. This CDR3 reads CASSQRSSGDNEQFF. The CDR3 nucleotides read TGTGCCAGCAGCCAAAGGTCTAGCGGTGACAATGAGCAGTTCTTC.